This TCR beta chain was found in a study of molecular identifiers for immune sequencing clone quantification. Study as a whole: In replicates, RNA taken from roughly 18,000 or 92,000 naive CD8 cells was divided five ways, and four portions underwent sequencing.

Each CDR3 protein is one row after TCRdb ran MiXCR on the PCR reads. This sample carries some 88,000 distinct CDR3 sequences, roughly a fifth of them seen once, and the ten largest clones take about 1%. The ends were cut back, 5 bases at V and 2 bases at J, with 16 bases in the middle. The CDR3 has 15 residues. CDR1 and CDR2 (germline): MNHEY, SVGAGI. The authors sorted naive CD8 T cells as CD8+CD4-CCR7+CD45RA+. Findings of the study overall: Clones of above 20 RNA copies carried over 98% of effector molecules; in naive cells they carried under 1%.

Details on this clonotype: Its antigen is undetermined.

The clonotype was recovered from a human donor in good health. Some libraries in this study had Jurkat cell RNA spiked in. The sample taken for sequencing was naive CD8+ T cells from blood, with Jurkat cell RNA spiked in. Subset indicated: FACS-sorted CD8+CD4-CCR7+CD45RA+ naive T cells. The chain carries TRBV6-5 and TRBJ2-7; D might be TRBD1 or TRBD2, each matching 5 bases. The CDR3 sequence is CASSPEVGVPYEQYF. CDR3 nucleotides: TGTGCCAGCAGTCCGGAAGTGGGGGTCCCCTACGAGCAGTACTTC.